This T cell receptor (beta chain) was retrieved from a study of T-cell reconstitution after alpha-beta-depleted transplantation in children. Germline V gene data show CDR1 as SNHLY and CDR2 as FYNNEI. The ends were cut back, 7 bases at V and 3 bases at J, with 5 bases in the middle. CDR3 length equals 11 residues. Unique molecular identifiers were incorporated into the prepared TCRbeta library. MiXCR, applied by TCRdb to the PCR reads, yields one record per CDR3 protein. Of 700,000 to 850,000 distinct CDR3 sequences detected, about 16% appear once; the ten largest clones hold approximately 5%. Sequencing was performed on PBMCs, mostly from graft donor cells, taken 360 days after TCRalphabeta/CD19-depleted stem cell transplant. This TCR was sampled from a male patient younger than 18 who had a stem cell transplant for acute lymphoblastic leukemia, so the T cells may come from the graft donor. The chain uses TRBV2 and TRBJ2-3; D call uncertain. The chain's CDR3 is CASIRTDTQYF. CDR3 bases: TGTGCCAGCATAAGGACAGATACGCAGTATTTT.